The following is a T cell receptor beta chain sequence with its context. What antigen it recognizes has not been identified. Within one base of it there is no much larger clone, and no base qualities were kept. Bulk unsorted tissue served as the source for RNA extraction, and RNA quality was assessed using a NanoDrop ND-1000 and an Agilent 2100. Donors were newly diagnosed lung cancer patients admitted for thoracic surgery in China between August and November 2014, without prior chemotherapy. Anyone who had undergone radiotherapy or chemotherapy before, or who had another cancer at the same time, was left out of the study. Surgical tissue pieces of about 1-2 cm3 were preserved in RNAlater solution and were kept at -80 degrees C until use. The sample belongs to a study of tumor and adjacent non-tumor tissue in lung cancer listed by TCRdb under 2018. Concerning the study at large: Patients with adenocarcinoma (around eleven), squamous cell carcinoma (2) and small cell lung cancer (1) were included in the cohort. For each patient, one tumor sample and one normal lung sample were taken, giving around 31 paired specimens that underwent TCRbeta CDR3 sequencing. In total, sequencing yielded some 130 million productive TCRbeta reads, which works out to an average of roughly 4.2 million reads per sample. The roughly 15 enrolled patients, of whom 10 were men and 5 were women, were aged roughly 30 to 85 years and were diagnosed with TNM stage I to III disease. Using bulk TCRbeta repertoires from some 14 lung cancer patients, the study set lung tumor tissue side by side with matched distant non-tumor lung tissue. Overall results and qualifications from the work: Only about 15 patients were in the cohort, and the authors stated that larger samples and more detailed clinical data are needed. Tumor tissue showed significantly greater TCR diversity (inverse Simpson) than normal lung tissue (431.37 vs 166.20, P = 0.0075, Mann-Whitney U test). A significantly larger cumulative share of the repertoire was made up by the top 100 clones in normal lung than in tumor tissue. The sequencing platform is not named in the methods, and unique molecular identifiers are not mentioned. Peripheral blood was not sequenced, so blood TCRbeta repertoires were not examined in the lung cancer patients of the study. TCR diversity was significantly higher in younger patients, and higher tumor TCR diversity was associated with shorter overall and disease-free survival.

The CDR3 spans 16 residues, from the cysteine through the phenylalanine. Only CDR3 DNA is held: 48 bases, read in frame from base 1. V is clipped by 11 bases and J by 4 bases, and the sequence between their germline boundaries is 27 bases long. The germline V gene supplies CDR1 SGHAT and CDR2 FQNNGV. The protocol used for the library was multiplex PCR. Sequencing was performed on an Illumina HiSeq 2500. TCRbeta libraries were constructed through three rounds of nested PCR with primers (Table S4) according to protocols adapted from ARM-PCR. Before sequencing, PCR products of 200-500 bp were excised from the gel and purified with the QIAquick gel extraction kit. The study's processing was this. Reads were cleaned using Trimmomatic, were merged into complete CDR3 sequences using FLASH, and were assigned to V(D)J germline segments using MiTCR. VDJtools was used to compute clonal diversity as the inverse Simpson's index. Productive reads were defined as in-frame sequences without a premature stop codon. Clones were called with MiXCR by TCRdb after fastp trimmed the public reads at Q25, and only in-frame beta chains were retained. CDR3 protein duplicates are merged, each entry listing the most common genes and DNA. The V and J calls follow TCRdb's processing rather than the paper's. This sample lists approximately 90,000 distinct CDR3 sequences; roughly two thirds were detected once. Clones ranked in the top ten supply roughly 15% of the sample.

The origin of this receptor is a man in his 70s with non-small cell lung cancer. What was sequenced was lung tumor tissue. The chain uses TRBV11-2 and TRBJ2-7; D gene: possibly TRBD1, on 6 matching bases. The DNA is as follows: TGTGCCTGCACAAGACCAGGGATGGACAGTATGTACGAGCAGTACTTC. It translates to CACTRPGMDSMYEQYF.